This T cell receptor beta chain came from a study of T-cell reconstitution after alpha-beta-depleted transplantation in children. The ends lost 5 bases at V and 2 bases at J; junction bases unmatched: 3. The length of the CDR3 is 14 residues. At least ten counts were recorded for this clonotype. What it recognizes is unknown. General study points: The study reportedly traced alpha-beta T cells about two months after transplant to several hundred expanded graft clones. From surviving recipient T cells and thymic progenitors came the high day-60 TCRbeta diversity observed in some patients. T-cell numbers and diversity, one year after transplant, stemmed largely from T cells that were newly produced.

It was with unique molecular identifiers that the TCRbeta library was prepared. TCRdb re-analysed the PCR reads in MiXCR, keeping a single row per CDR3 protein. Of hundreds of thousands of distinct CDR3 sequences listed, roughly 16% were seen once; the top ten hold 29%. The source was PBMCs, mostly from graft donor cells, collected 360 days after TCRalphabeta/CD19-depleted stem cell transplant. The gene calls are TRBV12-3 or TRBV12-4 and TRBJ2-3; TRBD2 aligns across 8 bases. The TCR comes from a boy in the first two years of life who had a stem cell transplant for Wiskott-Aldrich syndrome, so the T cells may come from the graft donor. For the CDR3, the DNA is TGTGCCAGCAGTCATAGCGGGATCACAGATACGCAGTATTTT. Its protein product is CASSHSGITDTQYF.